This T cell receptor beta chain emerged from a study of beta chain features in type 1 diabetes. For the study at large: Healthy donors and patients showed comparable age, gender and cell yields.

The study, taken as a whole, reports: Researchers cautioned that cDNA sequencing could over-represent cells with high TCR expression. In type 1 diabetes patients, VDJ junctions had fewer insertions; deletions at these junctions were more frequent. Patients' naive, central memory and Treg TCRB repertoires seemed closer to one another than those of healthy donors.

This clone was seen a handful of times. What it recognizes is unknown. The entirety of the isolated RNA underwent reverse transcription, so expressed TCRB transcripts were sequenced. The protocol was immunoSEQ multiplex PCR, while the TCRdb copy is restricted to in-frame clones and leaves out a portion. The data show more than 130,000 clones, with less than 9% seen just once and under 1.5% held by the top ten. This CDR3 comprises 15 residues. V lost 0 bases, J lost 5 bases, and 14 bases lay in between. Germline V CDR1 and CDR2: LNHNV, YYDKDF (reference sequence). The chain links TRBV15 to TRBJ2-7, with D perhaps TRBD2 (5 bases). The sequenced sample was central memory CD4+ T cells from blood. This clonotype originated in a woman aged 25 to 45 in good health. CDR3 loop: CATSRDGMASNEQYF. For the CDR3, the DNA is TGTGCCACCAGCAGAGACGGGATGGCCTCGAACGAGCAGTACTTC. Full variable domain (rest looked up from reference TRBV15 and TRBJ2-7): DAMVIQNPRYQVTQFGKPVTLSCSQTLNHNVMYWYQQKSSQAPKLLFHYYDKDFNNEADTPDNFQSRRPNTSFCFLDIRSPGLGDTAMYLCATSRDGMASNEQYFGPGTRLTVT.